What follows are 22 T cell receptor beta chains derived from one specimen sequenced in a study of response to subunit inactivated influenza vaccine. A single record per CDR3 protein comes from TCRdb applying MiXCR to the RT-PCR reads. The data contain roughly 180,000 distinct CDR3 sequences, around 9% of them singletons. Material: non-naive T cells sorted from PBMCs, obtained on the day of vaccination. Every receptor here comes from a man between 45 and 60 years old who received an inactivated influenza vaccine.

This clonotype was observed at least ten times. The V gene is TRBV12-3 or TRBV12-4, the J gene TRBJ2-2; 7 bases align to TRBD1. The CDR3 has 14 amino acids. J was trimmed by 6 bases and V by 1 base; bases with no gene match: 2. For the CDR3, the DNA is TGTGCCAGCAGTTTAGGACAGGGAGCCGGGGAGCTGTTTTTT. It encodes CASSLGQGAGELFF.

This sequence joins TRBV12-3 or TRBV12-4 and TRBJ2-5, with D maybe TRBD2 (6 bases). V lost 2 bases and J 7 bases, leaving 17 bases between the germline ends. The CDR3 has 15 residues. CDR3 sequence (DNA): TGTGCCAGCAGTTTAAGGGCGGGACCAAGGGGGACCCAGTACTTC. This sequence encodes CASSLRAGPRGTQYF.

This clonotype was counted between two and nine times. The chain links TRBV27 to TRBJ2-1, with 9 bases identical to TRBD1. The CDR3 is made up of 15 amino acids. The V segment lost 6 bases and the J segment 3 bases; nucleotides outside the gene matches: 6. The germline gives CDR1 MNHEY, CDR2 SMNVEV (reference sequence). The CDR3 region is CASSSADRGYNEQFF. In DNA form, the CDR3 reads TGTGCCAGCAGCTCCGCGGACAGGGGCTACAATGAGCAGTTCTTC.

Turning to this clonotype: A read error is possible here, since a much larger clone lies one base away. The genes are TRBV29-1 and TRBJ1-3; tentatively, D is TRBD1 (6 bases). CDR1 is SQVTM, CDR2 ANQGSEA, per germline. V was cut by 6 bases and J by 0 bases, with 12 bases left in between. The CDR3 length is 14 residues. The CDR3 nucleotides are TGCAGCGTCTCCCGGGACATCTCTGGAAACACCATATATTTT. This sequence encodes CSVSRDISGNTIYF.

The J gene is TRBJ1-5, the V gene TRBV20-1; D uncertain. V was clipped by 3 bases and J by 0 bases, with 12 bases between them. CDR3 length: 15 amino acids. CDR1 is DFQATT, CDR2 SNEGSKA, per germline (reference sequence). The CDR3 region has the DNA TGCAGTGCTAGCAAGATGGGAATTAGCAATCAGCCCCAGCATTTT. Protein: CSASKMGISNQPQHF.

This clonotype was counted many times. The chain links TRBV29-1 to TRBJ2-1; D tentatively reads TRBD1 or TRBD2 (5 bases each). Germline V gene data show CDR1 as SQVTM and CDR2 as ANQGSEA. This CDR3 has 10 residues. The V end lost 7 bases, the J end lost 8 bases, and 9 bases lay between the germline ends. The CDR3 nucleotides read TGCAGCGGGGGACGTGATGAGCAGTTCTTC. Amino acid sequence: CSGGRDEQFF.

The chain joins TRBV25-1 to TRBJ2-7; D tentatively fits TRBD1 or TRBD2 (5 bases each). The length of the CDR3 is 12 residues. With 9 bases removed from V and 1 base from J, the gap between germline ends came to 10 bases. Germline loops: CDR1 MGHDK, CDR2 SYGVNS. The CDR3 DNA is TGTGCCAGTAGGGACGGTTCCTACGAGCAGTACTTC. It yields the protein CASRDGSYEQYF.

The chain joins TRBV5-1 to TRBJ2-5; D possibly matches TRBD1 or TRBD2 (5 bases each). The CDR3 loop spans 13 amino acids. The germline gives CDR1 SGHRS, CDR2 YFSETQ. V shed 4 bases and J shed 3 bases, with 10 bases lying between them. CDR3 nucleotide sequence: TGCGCCAGCAGCAGGGGACGGGAAGAGACCCAGTACTTC. Residues: CASSRGREETQYF.

This clonotype occurred a few times. The J gene is TRBJ2-7, the V gene TRBV28, with D possibly TRBD1 on 5 matching bases. The germline V and J ends were trimmed by 6 bases and 1 base, with 13 bases remaining between them. This CDR3 comprises 14 residues. Germline loops: CDR1 MDHEN, CDR2 SYDVKM. The CDR3 protein is CASRGATGSYEQYF. CDR3 bases: TGTGCCAGCAGAGGCGCAACAGGTTCCTACGAGCAGTACTTC.

This clonotype was picked up many times. The chain recombines TRBV3-1 with TRBJ1-2; D uncertain. There are 12 residues in the CDR3. Germline CDR1 LGHDT, CDR2 YNNKEL (reference sequence). V lost 4 bases and J lost 8, with 11 bases in between. CDR3 protein: CASSRGLSGYTF. The CDR3 DNA reads as TGTGCCAGCAGCCGCGGACTCAGCGGCTACACCTTC. The full variable domain, in which reference TRBV3-1 and TRBJ1-2 provide the parts outside the CDR3, is DTAVSQTPKYLVTQMGNDKSIKCEQNLGHDTMYWYKQDSKKFLKIMFSYNNKELIINETVPNRFSPKSPDKAHLNLHINSLELGDSAVYFCASSRGLSGYTFGSGTRLTVV.

The V call is TRBV27, the J call TRBJ2-5; D call uncertain. The germline V gene encodes CDR1 MNHEY and CDR2 SMNVEV (reference sequence). V lost 7 bases to trimming and J lost 3 bases, with 12 bases between them. The CDR3 consists of 13 residues. This chain's CDR3 is CASKSGLEETQYF. For the CDR3, the DNA is TGTGCCAGCAAGAGTGGGCTTGAAGAGACCCAGTACTTC.

This clonotype has just a few counts. The chain uses TRBV28 and TRBJ2-2, with D hard to call. Trimming left V 3 bases short and J 2 bases short, with 10 bases between. There are 15 residues in the CDR3. CDR1 is MDHEN, CDR2 SYDVKM, per germline. The CDR3 loop is CASSFLAPNTGELFF. The CDR3 DNA reads as TGTGCCAGCAGTTTCCTTGCTCCTAACACCGGGGAGCTGTTTTTT.

This clonotype was seen at least ten times. The chain links TRBV28 to TRBJ2-7; TRBD1 agrees at 8 bases. The CDR3 totals 15 residues. The V gene's germline CDR1 is MDHEN and CDR2 SYDVKM. V trimming: 2 bases; J trimming: 3 bases; junction bases outside the gene matches: 6. CDR3 in amino acids: CASSLGIDRGYEQYF. In nucleotides, the CDR3 is TGTGCCAGCAGTTTAGGAATCGACAGGGGCTACGAGCAGTACTTC.

As regards this clonotype: The junction departs from germline at one end; a sequencing error may be responsible. The V gene is TRBV5-5, the J gene TRBJ2-5; possibly TRBD1 for D (6 bases). This CDR3 is built from 13 residues. CDR1 is SGHKS and CDR2 is YYEKEE in the germline V gene (reference sequence). CDR3 DNA: TGTGCCAGCGGCCCAGGGGACCAAGACACCCAGTACTTC. It yields the protein CASGPGDQDTQYF.

The chain couples TRBV4-3 to TRBJ2-5, with 7 bases matching TRBD2. The CDR3 length is 16 residues. V was clipped by 3 bases and J by 8 bases; unmatched bases: 15. The germline gives CDR1 LGHNA, CDR2 YSLEER. For the CDR3, the DNA is TGCGCCAGCAGCCAGAATACGCCCAGCGGGATTACCACCCAGTACTTC. It yields the protein CASSQNTPSGITTQYF.

The sample holds many counts of this clonotype. The V call is TRBV19, the J call TRBJ2-1; no clear D. The V and J ends lost 4 bases and 0 bases respectively, with 10 bases between them. The germline gives CDR1 LNHDA, CDR2 SQIVND (reference sequence). The CDR3 totals 15 residues. The CDR3 DNA is TGTGCCAGTAGTAGCTCCATAAGCTCCTACAATGAGCAGTTCTTC. Its translation is CASSSSISSYNEQFF. The whole variable domain, remainder taken from reference TRBV19 and TRBJ2-1, is DGGITQSPKYLFRKEGQNVTLSCEQNLNHDAMYWYRQDPGQGLRLIYYSQIVNDFQKGDIAEGYSVSREKKESFPLTVTSAQKNPTAFYLCASSSSISSYNEQFFGPGTRLTVL.

This clonotype occurred a few times. The chain uses TRBV20-1 and TRBJ2-2, with TRBD2 matching 9 bases. This CDR3 is built from 15 residues. The V segment lost 1 base and the J segment 7 bases; nucleotides outside the gene matches: 7. In germline, CDR1 is DFQATT, CDR2 SNEGSKA (reference sequence). The CDR3 region has the DNA TGCAGTGCTAGAGTTTCTAGCGGGGAAGTCGGGGAGCTGTTTTTT. The encoded protein is CSARVSSGEVGELFF.

The V call is TRBV10-3, the J call TRBJ2-3, with D perhaps matching TRBD1 (6 bases). Between the trimmed V and J ends, which lost 4 bases and 6 bases, there was a span of 11 bases. The CDR3 runs to 13 residues. Germline V gene data show CDR1 as ENHRY and CDR2 as SYGVKD. CDR3 protein: CAISGGPGDTQYF. As DNA, the CDR3 is TGTGCCATCAGTGGGGGGCCGGGGGATACGCAGTATTTT.

This clonotype was recorded at least ten times. The rearrangement joins TRBV6-1 to TRBJ2-2; perhaps TRBD1 as D (5 bases). The germline V and J ends were trimmed by 5 bases and 3 bases, with 13 bases remaining between them. In germline, CDR1 is MNHNS, CDR2 SASEGT. This CDR3 region has 15 residues. The CDR3 DNA is TGTGCCAGCAGTAGCCCGCAGGGTGACACCGGGGAGCTGTTTTTT. As protein: CASSSPQGDTGELFF.

V usage is TRBV25-1 and J usage is TRBJ2-1, with 11 bases fitting TRBD2. The CDR3 runs 15 residues. CDR1 and CDR2 from the germline V gene are MGHDK and SYGVNS. V dropped 4 bases and J dropped 5; count of bases not matched to a gene: 4. CDR3 region: CASSVSGGAHNEQFF. The CDR3 nucleotides read TGTGCCAGCAGTGTTAGCGGGGGGGCCCACAATGAGCAGTTCTTC.

The J gene is TRBJ2-1, the V gene TRBV7-3, with D possibly TRBD1 on 6 matching bases. Germline-derived CDR1 and CDR2 are SGHTA and FQGTGA. V was trimmed by 9 bases and J by 2 bases, leaving 14 bases between them. The CDR3 has 14 residues. The CDR3 region has the DNA TGTGCCAGGGTTTACAGGGACGCCTACAATGAGCAGTTCTTC. This sequence encodes CARVYRDAYNEQFF.

This clonotype was found many times. Written as DNA, the CDR3 is TGTGCCACCAAAAGACAGGGGTCCGACGAGCAGTACTTC. Protein: CATKRQGSDEQYF. The chain employs TRBV15 and TRBJ2-7; 8 nucleotides line up with TRBD1. The CDR3 extends over 13 amino acids. The junction had 7 bases not matched to a gene; V was cut back by 7 bases and J by 5 bases. Germline values: CDR1 LNHNV, CDR2 YYDKDF (reference sequence).